This T cell receptor beta chain was identified during a study of T cells after posttransplantation cyclophosphamide. Study-wide results and caveats: After PTCy, TRB diversity resembled that of CNI/methotrexate controls. Skin or GI-infiltrating T cells shared few TRB sequences with blood.

The CDR3 has 13 amino acids. The V gene's germline CDR1 is GTSNPN and CDR2 SVGIG (reference sequence). V was pared by 1 base and J by 12 bases, with 3 bases of the junction left unmatched. With regard to this clone: The antigen remains undetermined.

Repertoires were generated with immunoSEQ multiplex PCR, while TCRdb's copy carries only in-frame clones and drops some. The top ten clones hold approximately 6.5% of a sample with 25,000 or so clones, about 82% of them seen once. The V gene is TRBV30, the J gene TRBJ1-6; 10 nucleotides agree with TRBD1. The sequence was obtained from an older woman with a blood cancer, CMV-positive, and with a related stem cell donor. The sample comprised PBMCs. The CDR3 coding sequence is TGTGCCTGGAGTGCGGACAGGGGGGAACCCCTCCACTTT. It specifies CAWSADRGEPLHF. Full variable domain (outside the CDR3, taken from reference TRBV30 and TRBJ1-6): SQTIHQWPATLVQPVGSPLSLECTVEGTSNPNLYWYRQAAGRGLQLLFYSVGIGQISSEVPQNLSASRPQDRQFILSSKKLLLSDSGFYLCAWSADRGEPLHFGNGTRLTVT.